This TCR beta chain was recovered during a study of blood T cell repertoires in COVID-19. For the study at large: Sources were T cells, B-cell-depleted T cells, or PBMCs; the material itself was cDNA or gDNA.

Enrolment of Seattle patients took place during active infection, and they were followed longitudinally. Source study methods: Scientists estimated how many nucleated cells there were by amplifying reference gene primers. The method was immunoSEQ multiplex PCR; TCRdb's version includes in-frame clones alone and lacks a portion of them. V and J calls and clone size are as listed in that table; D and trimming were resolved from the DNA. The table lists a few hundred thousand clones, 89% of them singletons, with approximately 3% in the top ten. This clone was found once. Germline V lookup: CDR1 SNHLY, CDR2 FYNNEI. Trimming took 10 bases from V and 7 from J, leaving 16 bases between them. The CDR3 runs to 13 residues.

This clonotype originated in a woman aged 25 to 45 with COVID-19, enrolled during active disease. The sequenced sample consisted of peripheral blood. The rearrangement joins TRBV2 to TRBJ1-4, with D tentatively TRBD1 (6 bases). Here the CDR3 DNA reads TGTGCCACCGCCGGTGTAGGGGGTGAAAAACTGTTTTTT. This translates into CATAGVGGEKLFF.